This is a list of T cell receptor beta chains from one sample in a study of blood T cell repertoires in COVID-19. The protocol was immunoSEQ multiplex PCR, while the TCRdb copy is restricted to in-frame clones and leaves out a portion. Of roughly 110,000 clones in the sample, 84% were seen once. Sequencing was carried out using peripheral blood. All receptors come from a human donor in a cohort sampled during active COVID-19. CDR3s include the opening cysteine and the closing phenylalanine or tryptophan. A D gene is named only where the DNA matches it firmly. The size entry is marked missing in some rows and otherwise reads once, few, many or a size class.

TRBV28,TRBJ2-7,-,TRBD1,CASSRTGSPYEQYF,TGTGCCAGCAGTCGGACAGGGTCTCCCTACGAGCAGTACTTC
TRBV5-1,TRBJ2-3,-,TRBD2,CASSSPGLAGVGTDTQYF,TGCGCCAGCAGCTCGCCGGGACTAGCGGGAGTAGGCACAGATACGCAGTATTTT
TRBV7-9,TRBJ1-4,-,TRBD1,CASSGQGAGEKLFF,TGTGCCAGCAGTGGACAGGGGGCGGGGGAAAAACTGTTTTTT
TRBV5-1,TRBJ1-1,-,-,CASSSQGWEAFF,TGCGCCAGCAGCTCTCAGGGGTGGGAAGCTTTCTTT
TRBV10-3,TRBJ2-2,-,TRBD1,CAVGGSNTGELFF,TGTGCCGTAGGGGGCTCGAACACCGGGGAGCTGTTTTTT
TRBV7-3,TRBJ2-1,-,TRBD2,CASSSMGLAVPANEQFF,TGTGCCAGCAGCTCTATGGGACTAGCGGTACCGGCGAATGAGCAGTTCTTC
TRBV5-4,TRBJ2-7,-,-,CASSFTNFGTYEQYF,TGTGCCAGCAGCTTTACTAATTTCGGAACCTACGAGCAGTACTTC
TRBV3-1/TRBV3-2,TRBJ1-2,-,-,CASSQGGGGNYGYTF,TGTGCCAGCAGTCAAGGGGGAGGGGGTAACTATGGCTACACCTTC
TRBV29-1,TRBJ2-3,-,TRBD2,CSVELAGATDTQYF,TGCAGCGTTGAACTAGCGGGAGCCACAGATACGCAGTATTTT
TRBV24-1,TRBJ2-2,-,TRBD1,CATSDSSGGRELFF,TGTGCCACCAGTGATTCCTCAGGGGGCAGGGAGCTGTTTTTT
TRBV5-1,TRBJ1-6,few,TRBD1,CASSLGGTGRSPLHF,TGCGCCAGCAGCTTGGGGGGGACAGGGCGTTCACCCCTCCACTTT
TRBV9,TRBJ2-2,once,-,CASSVVVTGELFF,TGTGCCAGCAGCGTAGTCGTCACCGGGGAGCTGTTTTTT
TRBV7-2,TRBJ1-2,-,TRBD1,CASSPGTGVGYTF,TGTGCCAGCAGCCCCGGGACAGGTGTTGGCTACACCTTC
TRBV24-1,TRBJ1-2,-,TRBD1,CATSAPGQVPGGYTF,TGTGCCACCAGTGCTCCGGGACAGGTTCCGGGCGGCTACACCTTC
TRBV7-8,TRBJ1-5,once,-,CASRHDPGQTGGSNQPQHF,TGTGCCAGCAGACATGATCCGGGACAAACGGGAGGTAGCAATCAGCCCCAGCATTTT
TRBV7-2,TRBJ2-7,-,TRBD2,CASSLDSGTYEQYF,TGTGCCAGCAGCTTGGATAGCGGGACTTACGAGCAGTACTTC
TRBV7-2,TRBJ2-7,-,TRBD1,CASSPGQGGNEQYF,TGTGCCAGCAGCCCCGGACAGGGGGGGAACGAGCAGTACTTC
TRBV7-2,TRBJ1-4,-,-,CASSLGGVVEKLFF,TGTGCCAGCAGCTTGGGGGGGGTAGTAGAAAAACTGTTTTTT
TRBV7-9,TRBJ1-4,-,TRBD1,CASSTWTGGNEKLFF,TGTGCCAGCAGCACATGGACAGGGGGAAATGAAAAACTGTTTTTT
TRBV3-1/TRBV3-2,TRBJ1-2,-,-,CASSLSTTYGYTF,TGTGCCAGCAGCCTATCGACAACCTATGGCTACACCTTC
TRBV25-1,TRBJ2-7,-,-,CASSESAAYEQYF,TGTGCCAGCAGTGAATCCGCGGCCTACGAGCAGTACTTC
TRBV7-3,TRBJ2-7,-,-,CASSPSGVSSYEQYF,TGTGCCAGCAGCCCCTCGGGGGTGAGCTCCTACGAGCAGTACTTC
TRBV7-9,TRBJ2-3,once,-,CASSFRDTLPGDTQYF,TGTGCCAGCAGCTTCCGGGACACTCTCCCTGGGGATACGCAGTATTTT
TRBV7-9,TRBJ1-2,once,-,CASSLWGLQGSENYGYTF,TGTGCCAGCAGCTTATGGGGTTTACAGGGATCAGAGAACTATGGCTACACCTTC
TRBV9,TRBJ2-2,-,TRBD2,CASSRTLAGGGNGELFF,TGTGCCAGCAGCCGTACCTTAGCGGGCGGGGGGAACGGGGAGCTGTTTTTT
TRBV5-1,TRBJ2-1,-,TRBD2,CASSLDYFGGSPYNEQFF,TGCGCCAGCAGCTTGGATTACTTTGGCGGGAGTCCCTACAATGAGCAGTTCTTC
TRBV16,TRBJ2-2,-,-,CASSVQGTGELFF,TGTGCCAGCAGCGTACAGGGTACCGGGGAGCTGTTTTTT
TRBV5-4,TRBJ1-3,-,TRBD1,CASSAGQGATGNTIYF,TGTGCCAGCAGCGCAGGACAGGGGGCTACTGGAAACACCATATATTTT
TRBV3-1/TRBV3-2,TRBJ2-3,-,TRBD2,CASSRSGSDTQYF,TGTGCCAGCAGCCGTAGCGGGAGTGATACGCAGTATTTT
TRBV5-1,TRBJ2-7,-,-,CASSLANRRNEQYF,TGCGCCAGCAGCTTGGCCAATAGAAGAAATGAGCAGTACTTC
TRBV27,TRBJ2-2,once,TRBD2,CASSLYDAGGPNTGELFF,TGTGCCAGCAGTTTATATGACGCGGGAGGGCCGAACACCGGGGAGCTGTTTTTT
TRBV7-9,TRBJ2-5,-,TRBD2,CASSLMAGVAETQYF,TGTGCCAGCAGCTTAATGGCGGGAGTAGCAGAGACCCAGTACTTC
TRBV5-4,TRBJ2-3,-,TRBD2,CASSPGTSGFTDTQYF,TGTGCCAGCAGCCCTGGGACTAGCGGTTTCACAGATACGCAGTATTTT
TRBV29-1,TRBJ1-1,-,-,CSVENTGRNTEAFF,TGCAGCGTTGAAAATACTGGTCGGAACACTGAAGCTTTCTTT
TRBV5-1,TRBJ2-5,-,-,CASSLPNQETQYF,TGCGCCAGCAGCCTACCCAACCAAGAGACCCAGTACTTC
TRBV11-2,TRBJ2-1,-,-,CASSSARSSYNEQFF,TGTGCCAGCAGCTCAGCGAGAAGCTCCTACAATGAGCAGTTCTTC
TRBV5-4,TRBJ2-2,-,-,CASSCLLVRSREDGELFF,TGTGCCAGCAGCTGTCTTCTAGTCCGGTCCCGCGAAGACGGGGAGCTGTTTTTT
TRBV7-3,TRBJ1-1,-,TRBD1,CASSETGDTEAFF,TGTGCCAGCAGCGAAACAGGGGACACTGAAGCTTTCTTT
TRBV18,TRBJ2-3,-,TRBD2,CASSPISAGGPDTQYF,TGTGCCAGCTCACCAATATCCGCGGGAGGGCCAGATACGCAGTATTTT
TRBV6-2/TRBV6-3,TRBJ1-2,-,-,CASSYAANYGYTF,TGTGCCAGCAGTTACGCGGCTAACTATGGCTACACCTTC
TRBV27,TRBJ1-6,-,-,CASSLSRREDNSPLHF,TGTGCCAGCAGTTTATCGCGCCGGGAAGATAATTCACCCCTCCACTTT
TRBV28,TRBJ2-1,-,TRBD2,CASSLTAAGTYNEQFF,TGTGCCAGCAGTTTAACGGCAGCGGGGACCTACAATGAGCAGTTCTTC
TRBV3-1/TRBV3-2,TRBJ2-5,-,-,CASGGRAGETQYF,TGTGCCAGCGGCGGGCGGGCCGGAGAGACCCAGTACTTC
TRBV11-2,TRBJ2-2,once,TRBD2,CASSLVRGSGTTGELFF,TGTGCCAGCAGCTTAGTCCGGGGTAGCGGGACAACCGGGGAGCTGTTTTTT
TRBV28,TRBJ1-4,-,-,CASSYRGNGLDEKLFF,TGTGCCAGCAGCTATAGGGGCAATGGATTGGATGAAAAACTGTTTTTT
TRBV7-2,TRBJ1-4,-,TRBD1,CASSKDVDRGGEKLFF,TGTGCCAGCAGCAAAGATGTGGACAGGGGAGGGGAAAAACTGTTTTTT
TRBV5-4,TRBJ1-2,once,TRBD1,CASRPDRADGYTF,TGTGCCAGCAGACCGGACAGGGCGGATGGCTACACCTTC
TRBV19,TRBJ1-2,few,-,CASSINSGIYGYTF,TGTGCCAGTAGTATCAATTCAGGGATATATGGCTACACCTTC
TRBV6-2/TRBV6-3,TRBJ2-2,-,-,CASSLSPGELFF,TGTGCCAGCAGCCTTAGCCCCGGGGAGCTGTTTTTT